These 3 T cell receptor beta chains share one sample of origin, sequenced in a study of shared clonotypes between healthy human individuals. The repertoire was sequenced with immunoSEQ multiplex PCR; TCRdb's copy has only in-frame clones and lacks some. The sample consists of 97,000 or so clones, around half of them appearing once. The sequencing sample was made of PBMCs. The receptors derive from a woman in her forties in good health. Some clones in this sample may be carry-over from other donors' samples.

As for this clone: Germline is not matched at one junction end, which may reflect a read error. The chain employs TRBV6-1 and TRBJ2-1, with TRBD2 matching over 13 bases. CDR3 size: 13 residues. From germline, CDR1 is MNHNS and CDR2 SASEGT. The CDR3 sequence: CASRLAGGDEQLF. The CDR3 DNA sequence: TGTGCCAGCAGACTAGCGGGAGGGGATGAGCAGCTCTTC.

The chain's CDR3 is CSVSRGPGEQYF. The DNA of the CDR3 is TGCAGCGTTAGCCGAGGGCCGGGGGAGCAGTACTTC. This chain links TRBV29-1 with TRBJ2-7; D is perhaps TRBD2 (5 bases). The V end was cut by 5 bases, the J end by 7 bases, with 15 bases between. The CDR3 has 12 residues. CDR1 and CDR2 from the germline V gene are SQVTM and ANQGSEA.

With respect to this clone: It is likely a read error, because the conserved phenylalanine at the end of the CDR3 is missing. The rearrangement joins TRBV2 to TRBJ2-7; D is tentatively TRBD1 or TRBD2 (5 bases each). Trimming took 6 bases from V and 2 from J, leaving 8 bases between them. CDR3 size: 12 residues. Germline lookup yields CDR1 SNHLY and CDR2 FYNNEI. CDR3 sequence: CASRGPTYEQYS. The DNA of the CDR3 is TGTGCCAGCAGGGGACCGACCTACGAGCAGTACTCC.